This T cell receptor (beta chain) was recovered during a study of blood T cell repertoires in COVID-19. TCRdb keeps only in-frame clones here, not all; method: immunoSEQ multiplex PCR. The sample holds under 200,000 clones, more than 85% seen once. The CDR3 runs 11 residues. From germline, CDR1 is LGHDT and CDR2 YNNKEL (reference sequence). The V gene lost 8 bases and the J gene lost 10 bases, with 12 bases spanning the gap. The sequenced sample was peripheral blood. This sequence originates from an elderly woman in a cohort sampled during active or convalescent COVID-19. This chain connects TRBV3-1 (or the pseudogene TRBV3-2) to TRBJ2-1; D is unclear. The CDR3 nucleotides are TGTGCCAGCCGGAGTCGGTACGAGCAGTTCTTC. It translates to CASRSRYEQFF.